This note documents a single T cell receptor beta chain sequence. Its antigen is still unknown. The CDR3 sequence is 16 residues long. CDR1 LGHNA and CDR2 YNFKEQ come from the germline V gene. The junction had 14 bases not matched to a gene; V was cut back by 0 bases and J by 11 bases. The assay was immunoSEQ multiplex PCR, and TCRdb's table has in-frame clones only and misses some. The table lists about 400,000 clones, roughly 90% of them singletons, with around 1.8% in the top ten. The data stem from a study of Ad26.COV2.S vaccination and SARS-CoV-2 variants. Whole-study results and caveats: Marked by substantial breadth, spike-specific CD8+ and CD4+ T cell responses were reportedly seen after vaccination. Placebo and vaccine recipients had non-spike TCR breadth that was similar.

The sample's treatment: about 20 received Ad26.COV2.S at low or high dose, single or two shots; 5 received placebo; per-sample allocation not given. Day 63 after the first vaccine or placebo injection was the time point for sampling. Expression of Wuhan-strain SARS-CoV-2 spike came from the Ad26 vector that formed the vaccine. V and J are TRBV4-2 and TRBJ2-7; 9 positions match TRBD2. The source of this sequence is a person between 18 and 59 years old who received the Ad26.COV2.S COVID-19 vaccine or a placebo. Here the sequenced sample was peripheral blood, taken in a trial of Ad26.COV2.S vaccine versus placebo. Written as DNA, the CDR3 is TGTGCCAGCAGCCAAGATCAGGCGGCTAGCGGGGCCCCAAAGTACTTC. It specifies CASSQDQAASGAPKYF.